Below, 14 T cell receptor beta chains from the same sample are listed, as sequenced in a study of cytomegalovirus exposure and HLA in healthy donors. With 60 Vbeta and 13 Jbeta primers, the PCR was carried out. TCRdb keeps only in-frame clones here, not all; method: immunoSEQ multiplex PCR. This table holds approximately 160,000 clones, around 82% found once. Sequences were obtained from PBMCs. These receptors originate from a boy aged 2 to 9 in good health and CMV-seronegative.

The chain employs TRBV28 and TRBJ2-7; 7 nucleotides line up with TRBD1. Germline CDR1 MDHEN, CDR2 SYDVKM. The CDR3 is made up of 16 amino acids. V dropped 8 bases and J dropped 0; count of bases not matched to a gene: 13. The CDR3 DNA sequence: TGTGCCAGCGTCCCTCAGCCAGGGGGTGCCTCCTACGAGCAGTACTTC. This sequence encodes CASVPQPGGASYEQYF.

V gene TRBV5-1 combines with J gene TRBJ2-7; D remains ambiguous. The CDR3 length is 13 residues. The V end was cut by 0 bases, the J end by 3 bases, with 7 bases between. The V gene's germline CDR1 is SGHRS and CDR2 YFSETQ. CDR3 coding DNA: TGCGCCAGCAGCTTGGGGGCTGTCTACGAGCAGTACTTC. Translation gives CASSLGAVYEQYF. Using reference TRBV5-1 and TRBJ2-7 for the parts outside the CDR3, the full variable domain is KAGVTQTPRYLIKTRGQQVTLSCSPISGHRSVSWYQQTPGQGLQFLFEYFSETQRNKGNFPGRFSGRQFSNSRSEMNVSTLELGDSALYLCASSLGAVYEQYFGPGTRLTVT.

This chain uses TRBV7-8 with TRBJ1-5, with 7 bases lining up with TRBD1. V was pared by 4 bases and J by 5 bases, with 11 bases of the junction left unmatched. The CDR3 is 16 residues long. Germline V lookup: CDR1 SGHVS, CDR2 FQNEAQ. The DNA of the CDR3 is TGTGCCAGCAGCTCAAATACAGGGGTTGAAGATCAGCCCCAGCATTTT. Its translation is CASSSNTGVEDQPQHF.

The gene calls are TRBV4-2 and TRBJ2-3, with 8 nucleotides matching TRBD1. V was pared by 4 bases and J by 3 bases, with 21 bases of the junction left unmatched. This CDR3 comprises 20 residues. Per the germline V gene, CDR1 is LGHNA and CDR2 is YNFKEQ. The CDR3 DNA reads as TGTGCCAGCAGCCTATTGCCCGGACAGGGCCAAGACCCCCGGACAGATACGCAGTATTTT. Its protein is CASSLLPGQGQDPRTDTQYF.

The chain employs TRBV10-3 and TRBJ1-2; D not certain. The germline CDR1 and CDR2 sequences are ENHRY and SYGVKD. This CDR3 is 14 amino acids long. Trimming left V 3 bases short and J 1 base short, with 9 bases between. CDR3 protein: CAISDPRFNYGYTF. Here the CDR3 DNA reads TGTGCCATCAGTGATCCCAGGTTTAACTATGGCTACACCTTC.

This clone is a singleton in its sample. V and J are TRBV14 and TRBJ2-7; D may be TRBD2 (5 bases). Trimming cost V 4 bases and J 5 bases, with 15 bases left between them. Per the germline V gene, CDR1 is SGHDN and CDR2 is FVKESK. The CDR3 runs 14 residues. In DNA form, the CDR3 reads TGTGCCAGCAGCCCCGCCGGGGTTTCCAACGAGCAGTACTTC. Translation: CASSPAGVSNEQYF.

V gene TRBV4-1 combines with J gene TRBJ1-3; 10 nucleotides agree with TRBD1. CDR3 length: 16 amino acids. Germline lookup yields CDR1 MGHRA and CDR2 YSYEKL. V dropped 3 bases and J dropped 8; count of bases not matched to a gene: 10. DNA of the CDR3: TGCGCCAGCAGCCAGGGACAGGGGTTTCCACAGGACACCATATATTTT. It encodes CASSQGQGFPQDTIYF.

The gene calls are TRBV28 and TRBJ2-3, with D uncertain. CDR1 MDHEN and CDR2 SYDVKM come from the germline V gene. The CDR3 is 16 residues long. V was shortened by 4 bases and J by 2 bases, with 16 bases between the two germline ends. The CDR3 spells CASSSLSYSFTDTQYF. CDR3 coding DNA: TGTGCCAGCAGTTCACTCTCCTATAGTTTCACAGATACGCAGTATTTT.

The chain employs TRBV7-8 and TRBJ2-5, with 9 bases that match TRBD1. Per germline, CDR1 SGHVS and CDR2 FQNEAQ. Unmatched junction bases numbered 6, after V lost 5 bases and J lost 5 bases. CDR3 size: 14 residues. The DNA for the CDR3 is TGTGCCAGCAGCCCTGGACAGGGGATGGAGACCCAGTACTTC. Protein sequence: CASSPGQGMETQYF.

V gene TRBV7-6 combines with J gene TRBJ1-5; the D gene is possibly TRBD1 (6 bases). CDR3 size: 14 residues. Germline V gene data show CDR1 as SGHVS and CDR2 as FNYEAQ. Trimming removed 5 bases from V and 6 bases from J, with 14 bases in between. The CDR3 is CASSLQGGGQPQHF. The CDR3 DNA reads as TGTGCCAGCAGCCTACAAGGGGGGGGTCAGCCCCAGCATTTT.

V gene TRBV25-1 combines with J gene TRBJ1-2; D ambiguous. Trimming left V 1 base short and J 7 bases short, with 10 bases between. This CDR3 is 13 amino acids long. Looked up from germline, CDR1 is MGHDK and CDR2 is SYGVNS. CDR3 residues: CASSEFYSGGYTF. The CDR3 nucleotides read TGTGCCAGCAGTGAATTTTACAGCGGTGGCTACACCTTC.

This chain links TRBV5-1 with TRBJ2-1; 14 bases fit TRBD2. The CDR3 has 15 residues. The V and J ends lost 4 bases and 13 bases, in that order; junction bases with no gene match: 10. Germline V gene sequence: CDR1 SGHRS, CDR2 YFSETQ. The DNA of the CDR3 is TGCGCCAGCAGCCCGGGGACTAGCGGGAGTTGGCCCCAGTTCTTC. It translates to CASSPGTSGSWPQFF. Combining the CDR3 with reference TRBV5-1 and TRBJ2-1 gives the whole variable domain KAGVTQTPRYLIKTRGQQVTLSCSPISGHRSVSWYQQTPGQGLQFLFEYFSETQRNKGNFPGRFSGRQFSNSRSEMNVSTLELGDSALYLCASSPGTSGSWPQFFGPGTRLTVL.

This chain joins TRBV10-3 and TRBJ2-1; 10 nucleotides match TRBD1. The ends lost 8 bases at V and 6 bases at J; junction bases unmatched: 4. Germline V lookup: CDR1 ENHRY, CDR2 SYGVKD. CDR3 length equals 13 residues. The CDR3 spells CAISGTGANEQFF. The CDR3 DNA follows: TGTGCCATCTCCGGGACAGGGGCCAATGAGCAGTTCTTC.

The rearrangement links TRBV2 to TRBJ1-4; tentative D call: TRBD1 (5 bases). This CDR3 has 18 residues. The V gene's germline CDR1 is SNHLY and CDR2 FYNNEI. V lost 5 bases to trimming and J lost 8 bases, with 27 bases between them. CDR3 nucleotides: TGTGCCAGCAGTCTCCGGAGGGGATCTCCACTTTTAGGGGAAAAACTGTTTTTT. It specifies CASSLRRGSPLLGEKLFF. Full variable domain (missing parts from reference TRBV2 and TRBJ1-4): EPEVTQTPSHQVTQMGQEVILRCVPISNHLYFYWYRQILGQKVEFLVSFYNNEISEKSEIFDDQFSVERPDGSNFTLKIRSTKLEDSAMYFCASSLRRGSPLLGEKLFFGSGTQLSVL.